A single sample is the source of the 22 T cell receptor beta chains below, sequenced in a study of shared clonotypes between healthy human individuals. The table came from immunoSEQ multiplex PCR; TCRdb's copy has only in-frame clones and leaves some out. The table shows about 1.1 million clones, with 60% to 80% occurring only once. Input material: memory CD4+ T cells from PBMCs. Subset described: CD45RA-negative fraction. The receptors originated from a man aged 18 to 29 in good health. Some clones in this sample may be carry-over from other donors' samples.

The chain combines TRBV15 with TRBJ1-2, with D uncertain. Trimming left V 1 base short and J 10 bases short, with 13 bases between. The CDR3 has 13 residues. Per the germline V gene, CDR1 is LNHNV and CDR2 is YYDKDF (reference sequence). This CDR3 is CATSRGSDTIYTF. The CDR3 DNA follows: TGTGCCACCAGCAGAGGTAGCGATACGATCTACACCTTC.

The CDR3 bases are TGTGCCAGCAGCTCACGGACTAGCGGGACGGGCGAGCAGTACTTC. Protein product: CASSSRTSGTGEQYF. The chain carries TRBV7-2 and TRBJ2-7; 12 bases map to TRBD2. This CDR3 region has 15 residues. Trimming at V came to 4 bases and at J to 6 bases, leaving 7 bases not matched to a gene. Germline V gene lookup returns CDR1 SGHTA and CDR2 FQGNSA.

This clone was seen once. The chain joins TRBV5-1 to TRBJ1-1, with a possible D match to TRBD1 (5 bases). This CDR3 spans 15 amino acids. Germline V lookup: CDR1 SGHRS, CDR2 YFSETQ. V dropped 1 base and J dropped 0 bases, with 10 bases sitting between them. The CDR3 is CASSLRPGLNTEAFF. CDR3 in DNA: TGCGCCAGCAGCTTGCGGCCAGGGTTGAACACTGAAGCTTTCTTT.

This clone was seen once. This chain connects TRBV18 to TRBJ1-4; D is unclear. From germline, CDR1 is KGHSH and CDR2 LQKENI. This CDR3 contains 16 residues. Trimming shortened V by 3 bases and J by 2 bases, and 13 bases separated the two germline ends. The CDR3 protein is CASSPLGGLTNEKLFF. The CDR3 region has the DNA TGTGCCAGCTCACCTCTTGGAGGTTTGACTAATGAAAAACTGTTTTTT.

The chain joins TRBV5-4 to TRBJ2-5, with 7 positions matching TRBD2. V dropped 1 base and J dropped 5; count of bases not matched to a gene: 5. The CDR3 length is 14 residues. Germline V gene sequence: CDR1 SGHNT, CDR2 YYREEE (reference sequence). This CDR3 is CASSLRGGYETQYF. CDR3 in DNA: TGTGCCAGCAGCTTGAGGGGAGGGTACGAGACCCAGTACTTC.

This chain connects TRBV18 to TRBJ2-2; D is tentatively TRBD1 or TRBD2 (5 bases each). This CDR3 has 21 amino acids. Trimming removed 3 bases at V and 4 bases at J, with 30 bases between. Looked up from germline, CDR1 is KGHSH and CDR2 is LQKENI. The CDR3 loop reads CASSPSPARQSPTRGTGELFF. CDR3 in DNA: TGTGCCAGCTCACCGTCCCCAGCCAGACAGTCGCCAACTCGGGGCACCGGGGAGCTGTTTTTT.

V gene TRBV7-3 combines with J gene TRBJ2-5; D perhaps matches TRBD1 (5 bases). The CDR3 is 12 residues long. V lost 8 bases and J lost 5, with 12 bases in between. Germline loops: CDR1 SGHTA, CDR2 FQGTGA. DNA of the CDR3: TGTGCCAGCTCAGGGTCTCGGGAGACCCAGTACTTC. Its protein product is CASSGSRETQYF.

The rearrangement links TRBV11-2 to TRBJ2-7; possibly TRBD1 or TRBD2 for D (7 bases each). CDR3 length: 16 amino acids. Trimming stripped 3 bases from V and 3 bases from J, with 18 bases between. Germline CDR1 is SGHAT and CDR2 is FQNNGV. The CDR3, as DNA: TGTGCCAGCAGCTTGGGGCAGGGGGGGCAAAGCTACGAGCAGTACTTC. Its translation is CASSLGQGGQSYEQYF. Full variable domain (remainder filled in from reference TRBV11-2 and TRBJ2-7): EAGVAQSPRYKIIEKRQSVAFWCNPISGHATLYWYQQILGQGPKLLIQFQNNGVVDDSQLPKDRFSAERLKGVDSTLKIQPAKLEDSAVYLCASSLGQGGQSYEQYFGPGTRLTVT.

The J gene is TRBJ2-5, the V gene TRBV5-1; D is perhaps TRBD2 (7 bases). Germline values: CDR1 SGHRS, CDR2 YFSETQ. V was shortened by 0 bases and J by 5 bases, with 14 bases between the two germline ends. The length of the CDR3 is 15 residues. Written as DNA, the CDR3 is TGCGCCAGCAGCTTGGACGGGGGGCGCGTGGAGACCCAGTACTTC. Its translation is CASSLDGGRVETQYF.

This clone has just one count. The chain combines TRBV4-2 with TRBJ2-3; D may be TRBD2 (5 bases). The CDR3 length is 19 residues. Germline CDR1 LGHNA, CDR2 YNFKEQ. The V end lost 0 bases, the J end lost 0 bases, and 19 bases lay between the germline ends. The CDR3 DNA reads as TGTGCCAGCAGCCAAGATGCAGGAGGTGGGAGTACTAGCACAGATACGCAGTATTTT. This codes for CASSQDAGGGSTSTDTQYF.

This clone is a singleton in its sample. This chain links TRBV27 with TRBJ1-4; 11 nucleotides match TRBD1. CDR1 MNHEY and CDR2 SMNVEV come from the germline V gene (reference sequence). CDR3 size: 17 residues. V shed 5 bases, J shed 6 bases, and the junction held 11 bases outside the gene matches. Here the CDR3 DNA reads TGTGCCAGCAGTACTTCCGCTTGGACAGGGGGCTATGAAAAACTGTTTTTT. The encoded protein is CASSTSAWTGGYEKLFF.

V and J are TRBV28 and TRBJ1-5, with a possible D match to TRBD1 (6 bases). V lost 8 bases and J 7 bases, leaving 18 bases between the germline ends. Germline CDR1 reads MDHEN; CDR2 reads SYDVKM. The CDR3 runs to 14 residues. The CDR3 coding sequence is TGTGCCAGCGGCAGGAGGACAGTACAACAGCCCCAGCATTTT. It specifies CASGRRTVQQPQHF.

This clone was recorded at least ten times. The sample contains more than one DNA sequence encoding this CDR3. The chain has TRBV6-5 and TRBJ1-3; no clear D. The CDR3 is made up of 13 amino acids. The germline V gene has CDR1 MNHEY and CDR2 SVGAGI. The V end lost 5 bases, the J end lost 2 bases, and 7 bases lay between the germline ends. CDR3 nucleotides: TGTGCCAGCAGTCCCGGGCCTGGAAACACCATATATTTT. Its protein is CASSPGPGNTIYF.

The chain joins TRBV7-9 to TRBJ1-2; no firm D call. CDR3 length equals 12 residues. V was cut by 2 bases and J by 5 bases, with 6 bases left in between. Germline V gene sequence: CDR1 SEHNR, CDR2 FQNEAQ (reference sequence). The CDR3 here is CASSLWQYGYTF. CDR3 sequence (DNA): TGTGCCAGCAGCTTATGGCAGTATGGCTACACCTTC.

The chain is built from TRBV28 and TRBJ1-5, with TRBD1 as a possible D gene (5 bases). Per germline, CDR1 MDHEN and CDR2 SYDVKM. Trimming pared 0 bases from V and 1 base from J, leaving 10 bases between. The CDR3 is 16 amino acids. CDR3 sequence: CASSLWGGISNQPQHF. CDR3 bases: TGTGCCAGCAGTTTATGGGGGGGAATAAGCAATCAGCCCCAGCATTTT. Using reference TRBV28 and TRBJ1-5 for the parts outside the CDR3, the full variable domain is DVKVTQSSRYLVKRTGEKVFLECVQDMDHENMFWYRQDPGLGLRLIYFSYDVKMKEKGDIPEGYSVSREKKERFSLILESASTNQTSMYLCASSLWGGISNQPQHFGDGTRLSIL.

In regard to this clone: Other DNA sequences within the sample encode an identical CDR3. This chain connects TRBV5-4 to TRBJ2-5; 9 bases match TRBD1. The trim removed 4 bases at V and 5 bases at J, leaving 6 bases unmatched. CDR1 and CDR2 from the germline V gene are SGHNT and YYREEE (reference sequence). The CDR3 has 14 residues. CDR3 residues: CASSPTGGGETQYF. As DNA, the CDR3 is TGTGCCAGCAGCCCAACAGGGGGCGGTGAGACCCAGTACTTC.

This clone was picked up a small number of times. Written as DNA, the CDR3 is TGCGCCAGCAGCTCCAGCGGGACAAGTTCCTATGGCTACACCTTC. Residues: CASSSSGTSSYGYTF. The V call is TRBV5-1, the J call TRBJ1-2; D possibly corresponds to TRBD1 (6 bases). CDR1 and CDR2 (germline): SGHRS, YFSETQ. V lost 3 bases and J lost 4, with 16 bases in between. CDR3 length: 15 residues.

This clone has a single count. The rearrangement joins TRBV28 to TRBJ2-2; D remains ambiguous. Looked up from germline, CDR1 is MDHEN and CDR2 is SYDVKM. The V and J ends lost 6 bases and 0 bases respectively, with 11 bases between them. The CDR3 is 15 residues long. Written as DNA, the CDR3 is TGTGCCAGCAGGCAGCAGGTCACGAACACCGGGGAGCTGTTTTTT. Translating it yields CASRQQVTNTGELFF.

Regarding this clone: This CDR3 is also generated by other DNA sequences in the sample. The chain combines TRBV15 with TRBJ2-5; D gene uncertain. The CDR3 is 12 residues long. The ends were cut back, 1 base at V and 1 base at J, with 1 base in the middle. Germline V gene sequence: CDR1 LNHNV, CDR2 YYDKDF (reference sequence). The CDR3 bases are TGTGCCACCAGCAGAGCCCAAGAGACCCAGTACTTC. Translated, it gives CATSRAQETQYF. Full variable domain (missing parts from reference TRBV15 and TRBJ2-5): DAMVIQNPRYQVTQFGKPVTLSCSQTLNHNVMYWYQQKSSQAPKLLFHYYDKDFNNEADTPDNFQSRRPNTSFCFLDIRSPGLGDTAMYLCATSRAQETQYFGPGTRLLVL.

In regard to this clone: Additional DNA sequences in this sample encode the identical CDR3. The chain is built from TRBV5-4 and TRBJ2-7, with 9 nucleotides matching TRBD1. V shed 4 bases, J shed 7 bases, and the junction held 6 bases outside the gene matches. CDR1 and CDR2 (germline): SGHNT, YYREEE (reference sequence). The CDR3 sequence is 13 residues long. The CDR3 spells CASSPDRGREQYF. In DNA form, the CDR3 reads TGTGCCAGCAGCCCCGACAGGGGGAGGGAGCAGTACTTC. Combining the CDR3 with reference TRBV5-4 and TRBJ2-7 gives the whole variable domain ETGVTQSPTHLIKTRGQQVTLRCSSQSGHNTVSWYQQALGQGPQFIFQYYREEENGRGNFPPRFSGLQFPNYSSELNVNALELDDSALYLCASSPDRGREQYFGPGTRLTVT.

V usage is TRBV19 and J usage is TRBJ1-3; D not certain. Germline V lookup: CDR1 LNHDA, CDR2 SQIVND (reference sequence). The CDR3 has 15 residues. The V end was cut by 3 bases, the J end by 2 bases, with 11 bases between. The CDR3 DNA reads TGTGCCAGTAGTATCTCGAAGGCCCCTGGAAACACCATATATTTT. Its translation: CASSISKAPGNTIYF.

V and J are TRBV20-1 and TRBJ2-5; D is ambiguous. V shed 3 bases and J shed 5 bases, with 7 bases lying between them. Germline loops: CDR1 DFQATT, CDR2 SNEGSKA (reference sequence). CDR3 size: 11 residues. The CDR3 DNA sequence: TGCAGTGCTAGGACACCGGAGACCCAGTACTTC. Its translation: CSARTPETQYF.